These T cell receptor beta chains were read from a single sample in a study of vaccination and CD4 T cells after COVID-19. Antigens for these TCRs are unknown. TCRdb itself ran the PCR reads through MiXCR, one entry per CDR3 protein. The sample has about 5,500 distinct CDR3 sequences, over 60% seen once; the top ten hold less than 20%. The sample taken for sequencing was CD4+ T cells from blood, cultured in vitro. The receptors originated from a human donor who had recovered from COVID-19. Both conserved end residues are part of each CDR3. The order of the fields is D gene, J gene, clone size, V gene, CDR3 DNA, CDR3 protein. D genes are given only for firm matches. The size field is filled for only some rows; it gives once, few, many or a size class.

D: TRBD2; J: TRBJ2-3; size: .; V: TRBV10-3; DNA: TGTGCCATCAGGCCTGGGACTAGCGGGGGGTCTAGCACAGATACGCAGTATTTT; CDR3: CAIRPGTSGGSSTDTQYF
D: .; J: TRBJ1-5; size: .; V: TRBV19; DNA: TGTGCCAGTAGTCCTAGAACTATAGCGGATCAGCCCCAGCATTTT; CDR3: CASSPRTIADQPQHF
D: .; J: TRBJ2-5; size: once; V: TRBV20-1; DNA: TGCAGTGCGGTGGGCGGGGTTGAGACCCAGTACTTC; CDR3: CSAVGGVETQYF
D: .; J: TRBJ1-1; size: .; V: TRBV11-2; DNA: TGTGCCAGCAGCTTAAAGCGAAACACTGAAGCTTTCTTT; CDR3: CASSLKRNTEAFF
D: .; J: TRBJ1-5; size: .; V: TRBV19; DNA: TGTGCCAGTAAAGGCAGGGTTGATCATAGCAATCAGCCCCAGCATTTT; CDR3: CASKGRVDHSNQPQHF
D: .; J: TRBJ1-2; size: medium-sized; V: TRBV12-3/TRBV12-4; DNA: TGTGCCAGCAGTTCAGGGGCCGGCTACACCTTC; CDR3: CASSSGAGYTF
D: TRBD1; J: TRBJ2-7; size: .; V: TRBV12-3/TRBV12-4; DNA: TGTGCCAGCAGTTTAGGCAGACAGGGCGAGCAGTACTTC; CDR3: CASSLGRQGEQYF
D: .; J: TRBJ2-7; size: .; V: TRBV23-1; DNA: TGCGCCAGCAGTCAATCTAAGACCAGGGAAGACGAGCAGTACTTC; CDR3: CASSQSKTREDEQYF
D: .; J: TRBJ2-7; size: .; V: TRBV5-1; DNA: TGCGCCAGCAGCTTTGCGGGAAGGGAGCGCAACGAGCAGTACTTC; CDR3: CASSFAGRERNEQYF
D: .; J: TRBJ1-2; size: once; V: TRBV7-2; DNA: TGTGCCAGCAGCTCTTACGGGGAGGGGGTTGATAATAACTATGGCTACACCTTC; CDR3: CASSSYGEGVDNNYGYTF
D: TRBD1; J: TRBJ1-2; size: .; V: TRBV12-3/TRBV12-4; DNA: TGTGCCAGCAGCTTTACCGGGACAGGGAACTATGGCTACACCTTC; CDR3: CASSFTGTGNYGYTF
D: .; J: TRBJ2-3; size: .; V: TRBV7-9; DNA: TGTGCCAGCACTCAGGGGGGGGACACAGATACGCAGTATTTT; CDR3: CASTQGGDTDTQYF
D: .; J: TRBJ2-7; size: .; V: TRBV7-6; DNA: TGTGCCAGCAGCTTGGGTCGGGGCCACTCCTACGAGCAGTACTTC; CDR3: CASSLGRGHSYEQYF
D: TRBD1; J: TRBJ1-6; size: once; V: TRBV2; DNA: TGTGCCAGCAGCACCGGGACAGGGGTGTCCCTCCACTTT; CDR3: CASSTGTGVSLHF
D: .; J: TRBJ2-1; size: few; V: TRBV6-5; DNA: TGTGCCAGCAGTTCTTCACAGACTCCACACAATGAGCAGTTCTTC; CDR3: CASSSSQTPHNEQFF
D: TRBD1; J: TRBJ1-6; size: .; V: TRBV7-2; DNA: TGTGCCAGCAGCTTAGAGCCCAGGGGGAGGATGGTATATAATTCACCCCTCCACTTT; CDR3: CASSLEPRGRMVYNSPLHF
D: .; J: TRBJ2-1; size: large; V: TRBV15; DNA: TGTGCCACCAGCAGAGATTACAACTACCCCTACAATGAGCAGTTCTTC; CDR3: CATSRDYNYPYNEQFF
D: .; J: TRBJ1-5; size: .; V: TRBV19; DNA: TGTGCCAGTAGTCCCTCCGAGGCCTCCCGGCGGAATCAGCCCCAGCATTTT; CDR3: CASSPSEASRRNQPQHF
D: TRBD1; J: TRBJ2-7; size: once; V: TRBV6-1; DNA: TGTGCCAGCAGTGAACAGGGGGCGAGTGGCTACGAGCAGTACTTC; CDR3: CASSEQGASGYEQYF
D: TRBD2; J: TRBJ2-7; size: .; V: TRBV6-2/TRBV6-3; DNA: TGTGCCAGCAGCCGGACTAGCGGGAGTACCTACGAGCAGTACTTC; CDR3: CASSRTSGSTYEQYF
D: .; J: TRBJ1-1; size: .; V: TRBV7-2; DNA: TGTGCCAGCAGCCGTGGGACGGATGAAGCTTTCTTT; CDR3: CASSRGTDEAFF
D: .; J: TRBJ2-5; size: .; V: TRBV20-1; DNA: TGCAGTGCTGCTCTGGGGACGCACCAGAAAACCCAGTACTTC; CDR3: CSAALGTHQKTQYF
D: .; J: TRBJ1-3; size: .; V: TRBV15; DNA: TGTGCCACCAGCTTGGACCTTTCAGGAAACACCATATATTTT; CDR3: CATSLDLSGNTIYF
D: TRBD1; J: TRBJ1-5; size: .; V: TRBV6-1; DNA: TGTGCCAGCGTCAGGGACAGCCCCAATCAGCCCCAGCATTTT; CDR3: CASVRDSPNQPQHF
D: TRBD1; J: TRBJ2-5; size: .; V: TRBV7-6; DNA: TGTGCCAGCAGCTTGGACAGGGGGCTAGGGGGGGAGACCCAGTACTTC; CDR3: CASSLDRGLGGETQYF
D: .; J: TRBJ2-3; size: few; V: TRBV6-4; DNA: TGTGCCAGCAGTCCCGGGTTTAGCACAGATACGCAGTATTTT; CDR3: CASSPGFSTDTQYF
D: .; J: TRBJ2-3; size: .; V: TRBV10-1; DNA: TGCGCCAGCAGTGTTGGGGAAGTTGGTACAGATACGCAGTATTTT; CDR3: CASSVGEVGTDTQYF
D: .; J: TRBJ1-2; size: .; V: TRBV3-1; DNA: TGTGCCAGCAGCCAAGATGTTGGATGGGGCAGGGCTCGTGTAAACGGCTACACCTTC; CDR3: CASSQDVGWGRARVNGYTF
D: .; J: TRBJ1-6; size: medium-sized; V: TRBV15; DNA: TGTGCCACCAGCAAGTTTCAAGGTTCACCCCTCCACTTT; CDR3: CATSKFQGSPLHF
D: .; J: TRBJ1-2; size: .; V: TRBV10-3; DNA: TGTGCCATCGGGGGACGGGCTCTTGAGGACGGCTACACCTTC; CDR3: CAIGGRALEDGYTF
D: .; J: TRBJ2-2; size: .; V: TRBV5-1; DNA: TGCGCCAGCAGCTCAGGGAACACCGGGGAGCTGTTTTTT; CDR3: CASSSGNTGELFF
D: TRBD2; J: TRBJ2-2; size: .; V: TRBV24-1; DNA: TGTGCCACCAGTGATCTAGCGGGGGACACCGGGGAGCTGTTTTTT; CDR3: CATSDLAGDTGELFF
D: .; J: TRBJ2-1; size: .; V: TRBV7-7; DNA: TGTGCTAGCGGCCCTAGCGATTACAATGAGCAGTTCTTC; CDR3: CASGPSDYNEQFF
D: .; J: TRBJ1-3; size: .; V: TRBV12-3/TRBV12-4; DNA: TGTGCCAGCAGTTTAGCTTGGGATACAGGGAGCTCTGGGGACACCATATATTTT; CDR3: CASSLAWDTGSSGDTIYF
D: .; J: TRBJ1-1; size: once; V: TRBV11-3; DNA: TGTGCCAGCAGCTCGTCGGGGGCTGGCACTGAAGCTTTCTTT; CDR3: CASSSSGAGTEAFF
D: TRBD1; J: TRBJ2-5; size: once; V: TRBV12-3/TRBV12-4; DNA: TGTGCCAGCAGTTTGGAGACAGGGCGGGAGACCCAGTACTTC; CDR3: CASSLETGRETQYF
D: .; J: TRBJ1-1; size: .; V: TRBV6-1; DNA: TGTGCCAGCAGCGACGGGGGACGCATCACTGAAGCTTTCTTT; CDR3: CASSDGGRITEAFF
D: TRBD2; J: TRBJ2-5; size: .; V: TRBV5-4; DNA: TGTGCCAGCAGCTTGGGGATGCGGCGGGAGACCCCAGAGACCCAGTACTTC; CDR3: CASSLGMRRETPETQYF
D: .; J: TRBJ1-5; size: .; V: TRBV12-3/TRBV12-4; DNA: TGTGCCAGCAGTGAGAATAGCAATCAGCCCCAGCATTTT; CDR3: CASSENSNQPQHF
D: TRBD2; J: TRBJ2-3; size: .; V: TRBV20-1; DNA: TGCAGTGGCGTCAGAGCGGGAGGGCCTACAGATACGCAGTATTTT; CDR3: CSGVRAGGPTDTQYF
D: .; J: TRBJ1-3; size: .; V: TRBV7-9; DNA: TGTGCCAGCAGCTTAGGGGGCGCCGCTGGAAACACCATATATTTT; CDR3: CASSLGGAAGNTIYF
D: TRBD1; J: TRBJ1-4; size: once; V: TRBV7-6; DNA: TGTGCCAGCAGCCTAACAGGGGGGGAAAATGAAAAACCGTTTTTT; CDR3: CASSLTGGENEKPFF
D: .; J: TRBJ1-2; size: .; V: TRBV19; DNA: TGTGCCAGTAGTATTACGGTGACTAACTATGGCTACACCTTC; CDR3: CASSITVTNYGYTF
D: .; J: TRBJ1-1; size: .; V: TRBV7-6; DNA: TGTGCCAGCAGCACTCTAGACAGGAGGGGAGCTTTCTTT; CDR3: CASSTLDRRGAFF
D: .; J: TRBJ2-3; size: .; V: TRBV9; DNA: TGTGCCAGCAGCTTCCCCGCTAGCGGCACAGATACGCAGTATTTT; CDR3: CASSFPASGTDTQYF
D: .; J: TRBJ1-6; size: .; V: TRBV24-1; DNA: TGTGCCACCAGTGAGGAGAGAGATAATTCACCCCTCCACTTT; CDR3: CATSEERDNSPLHF